The TCR beta chain under discussion was sequenced for a study of shared T cell receptors in the human thymus. V was shortened by 4 bases and J by 2 bases, with 12 bases between the two germline ends. CDR3 size: 14 residues. From germline, CDR1 is MNHEY and CDR2 SMNVEV (reference sequence). Libraries were prepared by immunoSEQ multiplex PCR; TCRdb keeps only in-frame clonotypes and omits some of them. The sample records about 710,000 clones, about 90% being singletons. These data were likewise used in another study, on human thymus T cells. As that study records: Samples came from healthy Finnish infants during open corrective cardiac surgery. The study used thymus tissue resected during corrective heart surgery. It looked as if thymic and blood repertoires used V and J genes in a biased way.

This receptor was obtained from a boy younger than two with a congenital heart defect. The chain has TRBV27 and TRBJ2-7, with D hard to call. Sequenced: thymocytes. In DNA, the CDR3 is TGTGCCAGCAGTTCCTCGACTGAAGCCTACGAGCAGTACTTC. As protein: CASSSSTEAYEQYF.